These 27 T cell receptor beta chains came from one sample sequenced in a study of regulatory T cells in long-lasting Graves disease. Described time point: newly diagnosed GD, antithyroid drugs for less than 3 months. Construction of the TCR library relied on RNA isolated from PBMCs. For TCR beta, libraries came from iRepertoire HTBI primers and Arm-PCR of CDR3 regions. One entry per CDR3 protein results from TCRdb running MiXCR on the multiplex PCR reads. The repertoire holds roughly 510,000 distinct CDR3 sequences, with around 16% as singletons. These records were also assigned to another study, of T cells in Graves' hyperthyroidism and ophthalmopathy.

The specimen comprised peripheral blood mononuclear cells (PBMCs), sampled at new diagnosis, from a patient treated with antithyroid drugs. The receptors were gathered from a man aged 18 to 35 with Graves disease.

CDR3 in amino acids: CASSETENTGELFF. The DNA for the CDR3 is TGTGCCAGCAGTGAGACCGAGAACACCGGGGAGCTGTTTTTT. The rearrangement links TRBV25-1 to TRBJ2-2; D is unclear. The CDR3 length is 14 residues. Trimming shortened V by 3 bases and J by 1 base, and 6 bases separated the two germline ends. Germline values: CDR1 MGHDK, CDR2 SYGVNS. The full variable domain, completed using reference TRBV25-1 and TRBJ2-2, is EADIYQTPRYLVIGTGKKITLECSQTMGHDKMYWYQQDPGMELHLIHYSYGVNSTEKGDLSSESTVSRIRTEHFPLTLESARPSHTSQYLCASSETENTGELFFGEGSRLTVL.

This clonotype was counted between two and nine times. Since a much larger clone is just one base distant, this may be a read error. The chain employs TRBV7-9 and TRBJ2-5, with D uncertain. This CDR3 region has 15 residues. CDR1 is SEHNR and CDR2 is FQNEAQ in the germline V gene (reference sequence). CDR3 residues: CANSLDVTHGETQYF. In DNA, the CDR3 is TGTGCCAACAGCTTAGATGTGACCCACGGAGAGACCCAGTACTTC.

The chain recombines TRBV7-9 with TRBJ2-3, with D unresolved. This CDR3 is 12 amino acids long. Germline V CDR1 and CDR2: SEHNR, FQNEAQ (reference sequence). Trimming removed 4 bases at V and 4 bases at J, with 6 bases between. Written as DNA, the CDR3 is TGTGCCAGCAGCTCAGTAGCAGATACGCAGTATTTT. This sequence encodes CASSSVADTQYF.

This clonotype has a count of ten or more. The DNA for the CDR3 is TGTGCCAGCAGCTGGGGACAGCAGAACACTGAAGCTTTCTTT. Its protein product is CASSWGQQNTEAFF. This chain links TRBV6-1 with TRBJ1-1; 7 bases agree with TRBD1. Germline assignment: CDR1 MNHNS and CDR2 SASEGT. CDR3 length equals 14 residues. Losses at the gene ends were 6 bases for V and 1 base for J; bases not matched to a gene: 5.

The genes are TRBV4-1 and TRBJ2-7, with unresolved D. Trimming stripped 1 base from V and 3 bases from J, with 7 bases between. The germline V gene has CDR1 MGHRA and CDR2 YSYEKL. There are 13 residues in the CDR3. CDR3 residues: CASSQVEDYEQYF. For the CDR3, the DNA is TGCGCCAGCAGCCAAGTTGAGGACTACGAGCAGTACTTC.

This clonotype has more than one count but fewer than ten. The chain has TRBV20-1 and TRBJ2-3, with TRBD1 matching over 9 bases. The length of the CDR3 is 15 residues. Unmatched junction bases numbered 11, after V lost 5 bases and J lost 5 bases. The V gene's germline CDR1 is DFQATT and CDR2 SNEGSKA (reference sequence). The CDR3 loop reads CSAHPTGGKVDTQYF. As DNA, the CDR3 is TGCAGTGCTCACCCTACAGGGGGCAAAGTAGATACGCAGTATTTT.

A note on this clonotype: Since a much larger clone is just one base distant, this may be a read error. The chain has TRBV27 and TRBJ2-5; TRBD2 matches 8 bases. V trimming: 6 bases; J trimming: 4 bases; junction bases outside the gene matches: 7. Germline CDR1 MNHEY, CDR2 SMNVEV (reference sequence). The CDR3 loop spans 14 amino acids. As DNA, the CDR3 is TGTGCCAGCAGGCCCGGGGGGGTGACAGAGACCCAGTACTTC. It encodes CASRPGGVTETQYF.

Worth noting for this clonotype: A far bigger clonotype differs at one base, so this is likely a read error. The chain combines TRBV2 with TRBJ2-3; weak D call: TRBD2 (5 bases). The end of the DNA is better explained by TRBJ2-1, so the J call may be wrong. CDR3 length: 14 amino acids. The V gene's germline CDR1 is SNHLY and CDR2 FYNNEI. CDR3 region: CASRRGSSYNKQFF. The DNA for the CDR3 is TGTGCCAGCAGACGGGGAAGCTCCTACAATAAGCAGTTCTTC.

V gene TRBV7-9 combines with J gene TRBJ2-2; D unclear. Germline CDR1 is SEHNR and CDR2 is FQNEAQ (reference sequence). The CDR3 consists of 15 residues. V gave up 0 bases and J gave up 0 bases, with 5 bases separating them. Here the CDR3 DNA reads TGTGCCAGCAGCTTAGCGCGAGCGAACACCGGGGAGCTGTTTTTT. As protein: CASSLARANTGELFF.

The genes are TRBV10-3 and TRBJ1-2; TRBD1 agrees at 7 bases. The CDR3 consists of 16 residues. V shed 6 bases, J shed 8 bases, and the junction held 18 bases outside the gene matches. Germline CDR1 ENHRY, CDR2 SYGVKD. CDR3 protein: CAISRDRPDRTKGYTF. The CDR3 DNA sequence: TGTGCCATCAGCCGGGACAGACCAGACAGGACTAAAGGCTACACCTTC.

Concerning this clonotype itself: A read error is possible here, since a much larger clone lies one base away. The chain joins TRBV5-1 to TRBJ1-5, with 7 bases aligning to TRBD1. Germline V gives CDR1 SGHRS, CDR2 YFSETQ. After removal of 4 bases from V and 1 base from J, the junction contained 17 bases not matched to a gene. The CDR3 is 19 residues long. The CDR3 sequence is CASSPYGDSRLMSNQPQHF. The CDR3 region has the DNA TGCGCCAGCAGCCCCTACGGGGACAGCCGGCTGATGAGCAATCAGCCCCAGCATTTT.

The V and J genes are TRBV18 and TRBJ1-1; no reliable D call. The germline V and J ends were trimmed by 0 bases and 7 bases, with 6 bases remaining between them. The CDR3 totals 12 residues. The V gene's germline CDR1 is KGHSH and CDR2 LQKENI. CDR3 DNA: TGTGCCAGCTCACCACCATTGGGTGAAGCTTTCTTT. Amino acids: CASSPPLGEAFF.

This clonotype has a count of ten or more. The chain couples TRBV20-1 to TRBJ2-5; TRBD2 is a possible D gene (5 bases). CDR1 DFQATT and CDR2 SNEGSKA come from the germline V gene (reference sequence). This CDR3 is 12 amino acids long. V was cut by 5 bases and J by 1 base, with 8 bases left in between. In DNA, the CDR3 is TGCAGTGCTGGGCGGGTCCAAGAGACCCAGTACTTC. Translation gives CSAGRVQETQYF.

The chain carries TRBV7-8 and TRBJ2-5; TRBD2 aligns across 10 bases. The CDR3 totals 17 residues. With 3 bases clipped from V and 4 bases from J, the junction kept 11 bases outside the gene matches. CDR1 is SGHVS, CDR2 FQNEAQ, per germline. CDR3 nucleotides: TGTGCCAGCAGCTTCTCTAGCGGGAGTTTGTTGGGAGAGACCCAGTACTTC. It yields the protein CASSFSSGSLLGETQYF.

At least ten counts were recorded for this clonotype. CDR3 loop: CASGDLSSTDTQYF. The CDR3 DNA follows: TGTGCCAGCGGGGACCTAAGTTCCACAGATACGCAGTATTTT. The rearrangement links TRBV7-3 to TRBJ2-3; D may correspond to TRBD1 or TRBD2 (5 bases each). Germline assignment: CDR1 SGHTA and CDR2 FQGTGA. The CDR3 consists of 14 residues. The V gene lost 8 bases and the J gene lost 2 bases, with 14 bases spanning the gap. The variable domain in full, with the rest retrieved from reference TRBV7-3 and TRBJ2-3, is GAGVSQTPSNKVTEKGKYVELRCDPISGHTALYWYRQSLGQGPEFLIYFQGTGAADDSGLPNDRFFAVRPEGSVSTLKIQRTERGDSAVYLCASGDLSSTDTQYFGPGTRLTVL.

The genes are TRBV20-1 and TRBJ2-7, with TRBD2 matching over 10 bases. The trim removed 4 bases at V and 6 bases at J, leaving 9 bases unmatched. The CDR3 contains 14 residues. Germline V gene lookup returns CDR1 DFQATT and CDR2 SNEGSKA (reference sequence). CDR3 in amino acids: CSANLAGEDPEQYF. DNA for the CDR3: TGCAGTGCTAATCTAGCGGGAGAGGATCCCGAGCAGTACTTC.

This clonotype was detected only a few times. The chain is built from TRBV7-9 and TRBJ1-4; no reliable D call. The germline V and J ends were trimmed by 5 bases and 4 bases, with 8 bases remaining between them. This CDR3 is built from 13 residues. Germline loops: CDR1 SEHNR, CDR2 FQNEAQ (reference sequence). The CDR3 region is CASSRDNNEKLFF. The CDR3 DNA reads as TGTGCCAGCAGCCGTGACAATAATGAAAAACTGTTTTTT.

This clonotype occurred many times. J is TRBJ1-1 and V is TRBV28; tentative D call: TRBD1 (5 bases). Germline CDR1 is MDHEN and CDR2 is SYDVKM. V was pared by 5 bases and J by 1 base, with 17 bases between. The CDR3 is made up of 16 amino acids. CDR3 DNA: TGTGCCAGCAGTCCCCGACCGGGACGTACGAACACTGAAGCTTTCTTT. It is translated as CASSPRPGRTNTEAFF.

This chain uses TRBV30 with TRBJ1-1; possible D gene TRBD1, 6 bases. The germline CDR1 and CDR2 sequences are GTSNPN and SVGIG (reference sequence). The CDR3 totals 17 residues. Trimming left V 3 bases short and J 0 bases short, with 20 bases between. This chain's CDR3 is CAWSSWAGATMNTEAFF. The CDR3 nucleotides are TGTGCCTGGAGCTCATGGGCAGGGGCGACAATGAACACTGAAGCTTTCTTT.

The V and J genes are TRBV10-3 and TRBJ2-3; 11 bases align to TRBD1. V was clipped by 4 bases and J by 4 bases; unmatched bases: 7. This CDR3 has 16 amino acids. Germline loops: CDR1 ENHRY, CDR2 SYGVKD. CDR3 sequence: CAISARGQGVPDTQYF. In nucleotides, the CDR3 is TGTGCCATCAGTGCACGGGGACAGGGGGTCCCAGATACGCAGTATTTT.

As DNA, the CDR3 is TGTGCCAGCAGTTTTGGAGCGGGAGTCTACGAGCAGTACTTC. This codes for CASSFGAGVYEQYF. The chain combines TRBV27 with TRBJ2-7, with TRBD2 identical over 8 bases. CDR1 is MNHEY, CDR2 SMNVEV, per germline (reference sequence). The CDR3 extends over 14 amino acids. V was clipped by 3 bases and J by 3 bases; unmatched bases: 4.

The table lists this clonotype with a few counts. V usage is TRBV6-1 and J usage is TRBJ1-6; the match to TRBD1 covers 10 bases. The trim removed 6 bases at V and 0 bases at J, leaving 5 bases unmatched. CDR3 size: 17 residues. Germline V gives CDR1 MNHNS, CDR2 SASEGT. The CDR3, as DNA: TGTGCCAGCAGCCGGGACAGGGGTGGCTCCTATAATTCACCCCTCCACTTT. Translation: CASSRDRGGSYNSPLHF.

This clonotype was seen more than once but under ten times. The V gene is TRBV5-1, the J gene TRBJ2-1; the match to TRBD1 covers 7 bases. This CDR3 comprises 15 residues. Looked up from germline, CDR1 is SGHRS and CDR2 is YFSETQ. V lost 2 bases, J lost 5 bases, and 7 bases stayed unmatched. The CDR3 region is CASSFRGPPNNEQFF. For the CDR3, the DNA is TGCGCCAGCAGCTTTAGGGGGCCCCCGAACAATGAGCAGTTCTTC.

This clonotype was observed at least ten times. The chain joins TRBV12-3 or TRBV12-4 to TRBJ2-3; TRBD1 or TRBD2 may be the D gene (5 bases each). The CDR3 spans 16 residues. V was trimmed by 3 bases and J by 0 bases, leaving 13 bases between them. The chain's CDR3 is CASSFGADVSTDTQYF. The CDR3 DNA reads TGTGCCAGCAGTTTCGGGGCCGATGTTAGCACAGATACGCAGTATTTT.

The chain combines TRBV20-1 with TRBJ2-7; 13 bases align to TRBD2. This CDR3 has 16 residues. Germline CDR1 reads DFQATT; CDR2 reads SNEGSKA (reference sequence). V lost 3 bases to trimming and J lost 6 bases; unmatched junction nucleotides: 11. CDR3 nucleotide sequence: TGCAGTGCTAGCTTACTAGCGGGAGGGCCGAATAGCGAGCAGTACTTC. Translation gives CSASLLAGGPNSEQYF.

This clonotype was seen only a few times. The chain combines TRBV30 with TRBJ2-5, with D uncertain. V dropped 2 bases and J dropped 3 bases, with 7 bases sitting between them. Germline-derived CDR1 and CDR2 are GTSNPN and SVGIG (reference sequence). The length of the CDR3 is 12 residues. CDR3 region: CAWSTVEETQYF. As DNA, the CDR3 is TGTGCCTGGAGTACGGTGGAAGAGACCCAGTACTTC. The complete variable domain, with remaining parts taken from reference TRBV30 and TRBJ2-5, reads SQTIHQWPATLVQPVGSPLSLECTVEGTSNPNLYWYRQAAGRGLQLLFYSVGIGQISSEVPQNLSASRPQDRQFILSSKKLLLSDSGFYLCAWSTVEETQYFGPGTRLLVL.

At least ten counts were recorded for this clonotype. The chain couples TRBV11-2 to TRBJ2-1, with TRBD2 identical over 12 bases. CDR3 length: 16 residues. V trimming: 0 bases; J trimming: 10 bases; junction bases outside the gene matches: 7. Germline V gives CDR1 SGHAT, CDR2 FQNNGV. The DNA for the CDR3 is TGTGCCAGCAGCTTAGAATTGACTAGCGGGAGAGAAGAGCAGTTCTTC. Protein product: CASSLELTSGREEQFF.